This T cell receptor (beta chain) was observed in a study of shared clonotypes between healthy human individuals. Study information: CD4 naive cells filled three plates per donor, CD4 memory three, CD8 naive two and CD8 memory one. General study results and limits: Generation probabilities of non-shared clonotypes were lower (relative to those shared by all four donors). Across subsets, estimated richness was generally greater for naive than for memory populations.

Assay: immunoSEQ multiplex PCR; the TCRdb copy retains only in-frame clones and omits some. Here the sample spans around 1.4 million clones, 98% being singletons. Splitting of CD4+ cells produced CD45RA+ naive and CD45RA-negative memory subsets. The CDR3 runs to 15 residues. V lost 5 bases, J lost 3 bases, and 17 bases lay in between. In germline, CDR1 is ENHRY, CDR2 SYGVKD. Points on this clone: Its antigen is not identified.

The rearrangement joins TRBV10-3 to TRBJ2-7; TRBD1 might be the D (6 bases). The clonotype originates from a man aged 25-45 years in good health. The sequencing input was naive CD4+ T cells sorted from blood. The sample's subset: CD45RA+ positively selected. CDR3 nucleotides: TGTGCCATCAGTACGCCGGGACAAGGAAACTACGAGCAGTACTTC. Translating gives CAISTPGQGNYEQYF.